The 18 T cell receptor beta chains below were found in one sample sequenced in a study of T cells in Graves' hyperthyroidism and ophthalmopathy. Amplification of TCR beta CDR3 regions was performed using RNA transcripts as template. First-round RT-PCR with HTBI primers amplified the TCR CDR3 region. TCRdb recomputed calls from the multiplex PCR reads with MiXCR, one row per CDR3 protein. The data contain around 620,000 distinct CDR3 sequences, more than 45% of them singletons. Sequencing input: peripheral blood or thyroid tissue (not recorded which). All receptors derive from an adult woman with Graves' disease, either hyperthyroidism or ophthalmopathy (not recorded which).

The rearrangement links TRBV20-1 to TRBJ1-5; no definite D call. Germline V gene lookup returns CDR1 DFQATT and CDR2 SNEGSKA (reference sequence). Between the trimmed V and J ends, which lost 3 bases and 8 bases, there was a span of 23 bases. This CDR3 region has 16 residues. The CDR3 coding sequence is TGCAGTGCTAGCGGACCTAGCGGGAGAATCTACGAGCCCCAGCATTTT. Encoded protein: CSASGPSGRIYEPQHF.

This clonotype was detected a few times. V gene TRBV29-1 combines with J gene TRBJ1-5, with D unclear. Germline CDR1 and CDR2: SQVTM and ANQGSEA. The V end lost 3 bases, the J end lost 0 bases, and 6 bases lay between the germline ends. This CDR3 is 13 amino acids long. CDR3 protein: CSVDRSSNQPQHF. Here the CDR3 DNA reads TGCAGCGTTGACAGGAGTAGCAATCAGCCCCAGCATTTT.

The chain employs TRBV5-1 and TRBJ1-2, with D uncertain. The V end was cut by 3 bases, the J end by 1 base, with 10 bases between. From germline, CDR1 is SGHRS and CDR2 YFSETQ. The CDR3 runs to 14 residues. CDR3 in DNA: TGCGCCAGCAGCTCCGCTTTACTTAACTATGGCTACACCTTC. Amino acids: CASSSALLNYGYTF.

This clonotype was found many times. The chain couples TRBV7-3 to TRBJ2-2; D remains unclear. Trimming removed 2 bases from V and 0 bases from J, with 4 bases in between. Germline values: CDR1 SGHTA, CDR2 FQGTGA. This CDR3 contains 14 residues. Here the CDR3 reads CASSLWPNTGELFF. The CDR3 nucleotides are TGTGCCAGCAGCTTATGGCCGAACACCGGGGAGCTGTTTTTT.

This chain uses TRBV10-3 with TRBJ1-1; D gene uncertain. Germline V gene sequence: CDR1 ENHRY, CDR2 SYGVKD. The CDR3 runs 14 residues. V lost 5 bases, J lost 3 bases, and 13 bases lay in between. The CDR3 spells CAISNDASDTEAFF. Here the CDR3 DNA reads TGTGCCATCAGTAATGACGCATCGGACACTGAAGCTTTCTTT.

This clonotype showed up many times. The J gene is TRBJ2-7, the V gene TRBV4-2, with D possibly TRBD1 on 6 matching bases. CDR3 length equals 15 residues. Germline lookup yields CDR1 LGHNA and CDR2 YNFKEQ. Deletions cut 3 bases from V and 1 base from J, with 13 bases between. The CDR3 spells CASSHSQGTSYEQYF. In DNA, the CDR3 is TGTGCCAGCAGCCACTCCCAGGGGACATCCTACGAGCAGTACTTC.

At least ten counts were recorded for this clonotype. This rearrangement joins TRBV19 to TRBJ1-5, with a weak D call TRBD1 (5 bases). Germline lookup yields CDR1 LNHDA and CDR2 SQIVND (reference sequence). Between the trimmed V and J ends, which lost 6 bases and 7 bases, there was a span of 19 bases. The CDR3 is 15 amino acids. This chain's CDR3 is CASSMGRHLFQPQHF. CDR3 bases: TGTGCCAGTAGCATGGGACGGCACCTCTTCCAGCCCCAGCATTTT.

This clonotype occurred a few times. The J gene is TRBJ1-2, the V gene TRBV28; 7 bases line up with TRBD1. Germline V lookup: CDR1 MDHEN, CDR2 SYDVKM. CDR3 length equals 14 residues. After removal of 2 bases from V and 8 bases from J, the junction contained 8 bases not matched to a gene. Here the CDR3 DNA reads TGTGCCAGCAGTTTAATAGACAGGGCTGACGGCTACACCTTC. Amino acids: CASSLIDRADGYTF.

V gene TRBV7-6 combines with J gene TRBJ2-7; the match to TRBD1 covers 7 bases. Per germline, CDR1 SGHVS and CDR2 FNYEAQ. There are 14 residues in the CDR3. With V trimmed by 1 base and J by 7 bases, 7 bases remained unmatched. In nucleotides, the CDR3 is TGTGCCAGCAGCTTAGAGACAGGGTCCGGGGAGCAGTACTTC. Residues: CASSLETGSGEQYF.

This clonotype was detected ten times or more. V gene TRBV20-1 combines with J gene TRBJ1-5; TRBD1 might be the D (5 bases). Trimming took 5 bases from V and 0 from J, leaving 26 bases between them. The germline CDR1 and CDR2 sequences are DFQATT and SNEGSKA (reference sequence). The CDR3 has 19 amino acids. CDR3: CSAPYRSGRVPYSNQPQHF. In DNA, the CDR3 is TGCAGTGCTCCCTACCGGTCGGGCAGGGTCCCTTATAGCAATCAGCCCCAGCATTTT.

The table lists this clonotype with many counts. V usage is TRBV7-2 and J usage is TRBJ1-4; 9 nucleotides align to TRBD1. CDR1 is SGHTA and CDR2 is FQGNSA in the germline V gene. The CDR3 consists of 15 residues. V lost 2 bases, J lost 8 bases, and 6 bases stayed unmatched. The CDR3 region is CASSLTGTGREKLFF. The CDR3 DNA sequence: TGTGCCAGCAGCTTAACGGGGACAGGGCGCGAAAAACTGTTTTTT. Combining the CDR3 with reference TRBV7-2 and TRBJ1-4 gives the whole variable domain GAGVSQSPSNKVTEKGKDVELRCDPISGHTALYWYRQSLGQGLEFLIYFQGNSAPDKSGLPSDRFSAERTGGSVSTLTIQRTQQEDSAVYLCASSLTGTGREKLFFGSGTQLSVL.

The chain links TRBV7-9 to TRBJ2-7, with 10 nucleotides matching TRBD1. V shed 8 bases and J 2 bases; nucleotides not matched to a gene: 9. The CDR3 is 15 amino acids. CDR1 SEHNR and CDR2 FQNEAQ come from the germline V gene (reference sequence). The CDR3 protein is CASPPFGTGAYEQYF. CDR3 DNA sequence: TGTGCCAGCCCTCCTTTCGGGACAGGGGCCTACGAGCAGTACTTC.

This clonotype appeared many times. The rearrangement joins TRBV2 to TRBJ2-7; D call uncertain. CDR3 length: 11 amino acids. V lost 7 bases and J lost 6, with 10 bases in between. Germline V gene sequence: CDR1 SNHLY, CDR2 FYNNEI. Here the CDR3 DNA reads TGTGCCAGCAATATGGGGTTCGAGCAGTACTTC. Its translation: CASNMGFEQYF.

The chain links TRBV20-1 to TRBJ2-7; D unclear. The V end lost 1 base, the J end lost 7 bases, and 17 bases lay between the germline ends. CDR1 DFQATT and CDR2 SNEGSKA come from the germline V gene (reference sequence). The CDR3 extends over 14 amino acids. The CDR3 sequence: CSARAPIGIGEQYF. The CDR3 bases are TGCAGTGCTAGAGCCCCAATTGGGATTGGAGAGCAGTACTTC.

This clonotype was counted many times. The CDR3 reads CASSYSDTSLHF. CDR3 nucleotides: TGTGCCAGCAGTTACTCGGACACCTCCTTGCATTTT. The V and J genes are TRBV6-6 and TRBJ1-5, with D perhaps matching TRBD1 (5 bases). CDR1 and CDR2 from the germline V gene are MNHNY and SVGAGI (reference sequence). Between the trimmed V and J ends, which lost 0 bases and 15 bases, there was a span of 12 bases. This CDR3 is 12 amino acids long.

This chain uses TRBV2 with TRBJ1-6; D may be TRBD1 (6 bases). Per the germline V gene, CDR1 is SNHLY and CDR2 is FYNNEI. CDR3 length: 13 amino acids. V dropped 6 bases and J dropped 8 bases, with 11 bases sitting between them. For the CDR3, the DNA is TGTGCCAGCAGAGACAGGCGGGATTCACCCCTCCACTTT. Protein sequence: CASRDRRDSPLHF.

V usage is TRBV5-5 and J usage is TRBJ1-6; D gene ambiguous. CDR1 SGHKS and CDR2 YYEKEE come from the germline V gene (reference sequence). The CDR3 length is 13 residues. Trimming shortened V by 3 bases and J by 9 bases, and 10 bases separated the two germline ends. CDR3 sequence (DNA): TGTGCCAGCAGCTCCCGGGAAGGTTCACCCCTCCACTTT. Its protein is CASSSREGSPLHF. Variable domain in full (rest from reference TRBV5-5 and TRBJ1-6): DAGVTQSPTHLIKTRGQQVTLRCSPISGHKSVSWYQQVLGQGPQFIFQYYEKEERGRGNFPDRFSARQFPNYSSELNVNALLLGDSALYLCASSSREGSPLHFGNGTRLTVT.

This clonotype has a count of ten or more. This chain joins TRBV19 and TRBJ1-5, with TRBD1 matching over 8 bases. The V segment lost 7 bases and the J segment 7 bases; nucleotides outside the gene matches: 3. Germline lookup yields CDR1 LNHDA and CDR2 SQIVND (reference sequence). The CDR3 is made up of 12 amino acids. The CDR3 protein is CASTGTGQPQHF. CDR3 coding DNA: TGTGCCAGTACCGGGACAGGCCAGCCCCAGCATTTT.